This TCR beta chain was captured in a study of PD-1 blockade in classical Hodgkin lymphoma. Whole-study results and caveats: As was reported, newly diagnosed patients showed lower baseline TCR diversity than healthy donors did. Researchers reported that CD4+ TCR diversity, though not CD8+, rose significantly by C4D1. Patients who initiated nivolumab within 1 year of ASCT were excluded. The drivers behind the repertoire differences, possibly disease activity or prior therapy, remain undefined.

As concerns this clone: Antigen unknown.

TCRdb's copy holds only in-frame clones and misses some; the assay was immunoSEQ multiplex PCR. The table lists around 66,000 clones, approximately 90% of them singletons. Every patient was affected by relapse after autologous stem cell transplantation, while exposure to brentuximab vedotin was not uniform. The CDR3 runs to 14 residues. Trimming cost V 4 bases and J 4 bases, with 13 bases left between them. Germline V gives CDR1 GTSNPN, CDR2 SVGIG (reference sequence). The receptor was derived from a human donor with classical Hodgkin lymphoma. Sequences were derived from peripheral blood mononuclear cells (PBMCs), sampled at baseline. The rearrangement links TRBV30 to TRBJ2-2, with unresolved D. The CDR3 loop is CAWNPGSATGELFF. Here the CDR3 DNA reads TGTGCCTGGAATCCGGGTTCGGCCACCGGGGAGCTGTTTTTT.